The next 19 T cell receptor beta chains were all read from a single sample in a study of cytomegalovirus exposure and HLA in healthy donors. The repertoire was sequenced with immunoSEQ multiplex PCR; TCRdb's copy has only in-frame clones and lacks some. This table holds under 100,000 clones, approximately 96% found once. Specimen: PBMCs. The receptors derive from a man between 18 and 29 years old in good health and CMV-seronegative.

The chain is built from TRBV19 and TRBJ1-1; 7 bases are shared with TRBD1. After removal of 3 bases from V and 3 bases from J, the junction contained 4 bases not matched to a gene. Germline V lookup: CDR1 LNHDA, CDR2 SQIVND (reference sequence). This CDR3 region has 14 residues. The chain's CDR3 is CASSIDRAHTEAFF. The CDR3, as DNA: TGTGCCAGTAGTATCGACAGGGCCCACACTGAAGCTTTCTTT. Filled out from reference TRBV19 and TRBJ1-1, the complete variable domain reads DGGITQSPKYLFRKEGQNVTLSCEQNLNHDAMYWYRQDPGQGLRLIYYSQIVNDFQKGDIAEGYSVSREKKESFPLTVTSAQKNPTAFYLCASSIDRAHTEAFFGQGTRLTVV.

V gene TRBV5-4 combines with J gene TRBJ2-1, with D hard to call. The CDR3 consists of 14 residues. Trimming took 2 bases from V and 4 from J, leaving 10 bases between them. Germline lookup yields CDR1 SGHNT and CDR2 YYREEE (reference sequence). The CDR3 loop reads CASSFGGEYNEQFF. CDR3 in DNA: TGTGCCAGCAGCTTCGGTGGAGAATACAATGAGCAGTTCTTC.

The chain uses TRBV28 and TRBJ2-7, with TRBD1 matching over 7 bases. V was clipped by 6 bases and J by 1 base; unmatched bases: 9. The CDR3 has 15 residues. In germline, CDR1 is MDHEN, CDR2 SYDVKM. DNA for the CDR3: TGTGCCAGCAGGGCAGAGGCAGGGGGTTCCTACGAGCAGTACTTC. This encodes CASRAEAGGSYEQYF.

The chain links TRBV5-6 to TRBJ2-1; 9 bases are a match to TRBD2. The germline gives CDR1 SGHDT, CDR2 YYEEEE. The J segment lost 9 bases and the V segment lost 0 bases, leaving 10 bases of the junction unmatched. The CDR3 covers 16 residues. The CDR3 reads CASSLELAGEEVEQFF. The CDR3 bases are TGTGCCAGCAGCTTGGAGTTAGCGGGAGAAGAAGTTGAGCAGTTCTTC. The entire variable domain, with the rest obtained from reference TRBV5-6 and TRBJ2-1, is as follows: DAGVTQSPTHLIKTRGQQVTLRCSPKSGHDTVSWYQQALGQGPQFIFQYYEEEERQRGNFPDRFSGHQFPNYSSELNVNALLLGDSALYLCASSLELAGEEVEQFFGPGTRLTVL.

The CDR3 here is CASGPGADTQYF. CDR3 in DNA: TGTGCTAGTGGGCCAGGGGCAGATACGCAGTATTTT. V usage is TRBV12-5 and J usage is TRBJ2-3, with a possible D match to TRBD1 (6 bases). The CDR3 sequence is 12 residues long. Trimming left V 6 bases short and J 4 bases short, with 8 bases between. Germline CDR1 reads LGHNT; CDR2 reads FRNRAP.

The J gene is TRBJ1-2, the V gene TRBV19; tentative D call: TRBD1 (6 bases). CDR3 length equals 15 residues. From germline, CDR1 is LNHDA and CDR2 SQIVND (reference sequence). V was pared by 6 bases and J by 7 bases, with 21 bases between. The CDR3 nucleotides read TGTGCCAGTAGCCTCGACATACAGGGTCCGGGTGGCTACACCTTC. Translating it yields CASSLDIQGPGGYTF.

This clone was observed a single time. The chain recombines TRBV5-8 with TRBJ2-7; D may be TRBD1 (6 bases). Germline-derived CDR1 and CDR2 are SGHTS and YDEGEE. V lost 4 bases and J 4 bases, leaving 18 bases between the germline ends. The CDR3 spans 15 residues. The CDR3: CASSGDAGTKYEQYV. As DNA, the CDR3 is TGTGCCAGCAGCGGGGACGCCGGGACAAAATACGAGCAGTACGTC.

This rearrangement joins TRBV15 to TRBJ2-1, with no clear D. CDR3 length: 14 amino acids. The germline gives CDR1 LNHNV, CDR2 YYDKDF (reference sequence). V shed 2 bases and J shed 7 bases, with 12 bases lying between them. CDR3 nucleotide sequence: TGTGCCACCAGCAGACTTCCTAGTGGTAATGAGCAGTTCTTC. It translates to CATSRLPSGNEQFF.

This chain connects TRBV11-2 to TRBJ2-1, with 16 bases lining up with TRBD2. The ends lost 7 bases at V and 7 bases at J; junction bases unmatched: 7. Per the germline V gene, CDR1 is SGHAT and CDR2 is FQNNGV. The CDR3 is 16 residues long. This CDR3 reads CASKLGTSGRANEQFF. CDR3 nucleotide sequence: TGTGCCAGCAAACTAGGGACTAGCGGGAGGGCAAATGAGCAGTTCTTC. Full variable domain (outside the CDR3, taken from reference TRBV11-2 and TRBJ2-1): EAGVAQSPRYKIIEKRQSVAFWCNPISGHATLYWYQQILGQGPKLLIQFQNNGVVDDSQLPKDRFSAERLKGVDSTLKIQPAKLEDSAVYLCASKLGTSGRANEQFFGPGTRLTVL.

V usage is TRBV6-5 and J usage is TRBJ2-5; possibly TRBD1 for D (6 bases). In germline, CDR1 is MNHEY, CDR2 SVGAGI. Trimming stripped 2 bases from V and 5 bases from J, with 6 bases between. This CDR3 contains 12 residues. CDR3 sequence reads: CASSYQGETQYF. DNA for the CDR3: TGTGCCAGCAGTTACCAGGGGGAGACCCAGTACTTC.

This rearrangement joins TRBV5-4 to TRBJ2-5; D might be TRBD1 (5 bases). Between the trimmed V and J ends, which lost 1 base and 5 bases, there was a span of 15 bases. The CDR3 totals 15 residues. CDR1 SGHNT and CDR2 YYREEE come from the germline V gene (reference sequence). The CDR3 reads CASSLISQVRETQYF. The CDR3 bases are TGTGCCAGCAGCTTGATCTCACAGGTCCGGGAGACCCAGTACTTC.

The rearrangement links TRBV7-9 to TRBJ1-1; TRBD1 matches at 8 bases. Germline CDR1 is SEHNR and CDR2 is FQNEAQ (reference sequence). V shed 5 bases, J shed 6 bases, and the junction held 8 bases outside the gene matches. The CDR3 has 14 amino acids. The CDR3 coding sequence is TGTGCCAGCAGCATAGATCAGGGGGCCCCTGAAGCTTTCTTT. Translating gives CASSIDQGAPEAFF.

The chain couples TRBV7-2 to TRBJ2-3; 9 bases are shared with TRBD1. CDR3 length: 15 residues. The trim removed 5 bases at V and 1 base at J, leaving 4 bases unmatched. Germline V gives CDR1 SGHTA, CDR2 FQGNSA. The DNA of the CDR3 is TGTGCCAGCAGCGATAGGACAGGGGGCACAGATACGCAGTATTTT. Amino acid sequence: CASSDRTGGTDTQYF.

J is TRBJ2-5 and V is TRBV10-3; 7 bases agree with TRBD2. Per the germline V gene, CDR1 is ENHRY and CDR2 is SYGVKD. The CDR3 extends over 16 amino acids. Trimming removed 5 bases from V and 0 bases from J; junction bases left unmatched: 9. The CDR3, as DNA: TGTGCCATCAGTCCCCTCCCGGGACTACACCAAGAGACCCAGTACTTC. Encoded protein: CAISPLPGLHQETQYF.

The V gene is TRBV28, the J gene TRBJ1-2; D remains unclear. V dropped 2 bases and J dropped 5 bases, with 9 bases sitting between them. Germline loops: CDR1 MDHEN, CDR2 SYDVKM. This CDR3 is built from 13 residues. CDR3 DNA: TGTGCCAGCAGTTTACGGAGGTCATATGGCTACACCTTC. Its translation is CASSLRRSYGYTF.

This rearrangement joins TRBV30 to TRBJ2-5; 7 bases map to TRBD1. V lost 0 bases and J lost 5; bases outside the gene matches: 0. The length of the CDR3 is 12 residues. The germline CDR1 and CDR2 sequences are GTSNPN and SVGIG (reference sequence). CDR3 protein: CAWSVQGETQYF. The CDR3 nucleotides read TGTGCCTGGAGTGTACAGGGGGAGACCCAGTACTTC.

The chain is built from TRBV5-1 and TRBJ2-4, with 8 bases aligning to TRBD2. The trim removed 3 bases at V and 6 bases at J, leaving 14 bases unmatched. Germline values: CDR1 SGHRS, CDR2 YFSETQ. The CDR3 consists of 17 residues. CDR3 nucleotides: TGCGCCAGCAGCTCCTCCCTGACTAGCGCGGCGGGAAACATTCAGTACTTC. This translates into CASSSSLTSAAGNIQYF.

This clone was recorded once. The CDR3 sequence: CASSHRDSDTDTQYF. The CDR3, as DNA: TGCGCCAGCAGCCACCGGGACTCCGACACAGATACGCAGTATTTT. This chain uses TRBV4-1 with TRBJ2-3; a weak D match, TRBD2 (6 bases). Trimming took off 3 bases at V and 2 bases at J, with 12 bases between the two ends. CDR3 length: 15 residues. CDR1 MGHRA and CDR2 YSYEKL come from the germline V gene.

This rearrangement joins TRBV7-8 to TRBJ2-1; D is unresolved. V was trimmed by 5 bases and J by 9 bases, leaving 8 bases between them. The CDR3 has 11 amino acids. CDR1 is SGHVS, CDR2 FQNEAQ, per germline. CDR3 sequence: CASSRVSEQFF. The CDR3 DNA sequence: TGTGCCAGCAGCCGGGTTAGTGAGCAGTTCTTC.